This T cell receptor (beta chain) originates from a study of T cells in tuberculosis. Findings of the study overall: Active tuberculosis TCR-alpha repertoires lay closer to GMM-specific TCRs than IGRA-negative controls, suggesting clonal expansion.

The V end lost 5 bases, the J end lost 4 bases, and 17 bases lay between the germline ends. The CDR3 has 15 amino acids. CDR1 is SNHLY and CDR2 is FYNNEI in the germline V gene. Comment on this clone: Its antigen is not known.

Some clones are missing from TCRdb's copy, which holds only in-frame ones; the method was immunoSEQ multiplex PCR. In the table there are tens of thousands of clones, 80% to 95% of which are singletons. Time point of the sample: new active TB diagnosis, blood taken before or within 7 days of starting treatment. Each clinical donor contributed on average approximately 90,000 T cells from unsorted cryopreserved PBMC. The clonotype was recovered from an adult with tuberculosis. The sequencing used PBMCs, collected at tuberculosis diagnosis. The V gene is TRBV2, the J gene TRBJ1-1; the D is unclear. CDR3: CASSPPPESGTEAFF. In nucleotides, the CDR3 is TGTGCCAGCAGTCCGCCCCCTGAGTCAGGCACTGAAGCTTTCTTT.